This T cell receptor (beta chain) was documented in a study of blood T cells in healthy people across ages. Broader study findings: Naive T cell percentage and TCR beta diversity correlated strongly. In the absence of known donor CMV status, changes in expanded clonotypes were possibly confounded. The recorded TCR beta diversity per million T cells decreased in a roughly linear manner with age.

Regarding this clonotype: Antigen specificity is unknown.

Each of the donors had 8 to 10 milliliters of peripheral blood drawn into EDTA-treated Vacutainer tubes. PCR was performed a second time for 7 to 11 cycles using a sample-barcoded 5' primer and a J-beta primer mix. TCRdb used MiXCR to reprocess the 5' RACE reads, holding one entry per CDR3 protein. Among nearly 1 million distinct CDR3 sequences listed, 51% were seen once. The CDR3 extends over 14 amino acids. CDR1 and CDR2 from the germline V gene are KGHSH and LQKENI. V gave up 6 bases and J gave up 4 bases, with 14 bases separating them. The specimen sequenced was blood. The V gene is TRBV18, the J gene TRBJ2-3, with D perhaps given as TRBD1 or TRBD2 (5 bases each). The TCR comes from a woman in her fifties or sixties in good health. The CDR3 nucleotides are TGTGCCAGCTCGTCTTGGGGGAATTCAGATACGCAGTATTTT. This sequence encodes CASSSWGNSDTQYF.